This record covers a single T cell receptor (beta chain). The antigen is not known. Trimming stripped 5 bases from V and 5 bases from J, with 8 bases between. CDR3 length equals 12 residues. Germline V lookup: CDR1 SGHTA, CDR2 FQGNSA. This PCR relied on a set of 60 Vbeta primers and 13 Jbeta primers. Sequencing was performed with immunoSEQ multiplex PCR; in TCRdb, only in-frame clones are kept and a portion is missing. Here the sample spans 75,000 to 90,000 clones, about 81% being singletons. These data are taken from a study of cytomegalovirus exposure and HLA in healthy donors. Study background: Sequencing of 180 million or so T cells in an earlier analysis found 90 million to 120 million unique TCR beta sequences. Overall study findings and caveats: It emerged from a later analysis that several of the most significant clusters appeared to be linked to common viral pathogens. TCR beta chains numbering under 200 were designated cytomegalovirus-associated. TCR beta sequences reportedly predicted most subjects' HLA-A and HLA-B alleles accurately.

This TCR was sampled from a woman in her thirties or forties in good health and CMV-seropositive. Material: PBMCs. The chain has TRBV7-2 and TRBJ2-3; no definite D call. The CDR3 sequence: CASSPGRDTQYF. In DNA, the CDR3 is TGTGCCAGCAGCCCAGGTCGAGATACGCAGTATTTT.